The 10 T cell receptor beta chains below come from one sample, sequenced in a study of shared clonotypes between healthy human individuals. The repertoire was sequenced with immunoSEQ multiplex PCR; TCRdb's copy has only in-frame clones and lacks some. The data contain millions of clones, just under 95% of them singletons. It was CD45RO-negative cells, positively selected for CCR7, that made up naive CD8 cells, with terminally differentiated effector memory CD45RA+ cells excluded. Specimen: naive CD8+ T cells sorted from blood. Receptors were obtained from a man between 18 and 35 years old in good health.

The chain has TRBV6-6 and TRBJ2-5; D perhaps matches TRBD1 (6 bases). This CDR3 is 16 amino acids long. Trimming removed 5 bases at V and 1 base at J, with 17 bases between. Germline V gene sequence: CDR1 MNHNY, CDR2 SVGAGI (reference sequence). CDR3 in amino acids: CASSANRVVIQETQYF. CDR3 nucleotides: TGTGCCAGCAGTGCAAACAGGGTCGTAATCCAAGAGACCCAGTACTTC.

The gene calls are TRBV9 and TRBJ2-2; perhaps TRBD2 as D (6 bases). V lost 7 bases and J lost 4, with 14 bases in between. This CDR3 spans 14 amino acids. CDR1 and CDR2 from the germline V gene are SGDLS and YYNGEE. Written as DNA, the CDR3 is TGTGCCAGCTGCCTGGAGGGCGGCACCGGGGAGCTGTTTTTT. It encodes CASCLEGGTGELFF.

The CDR3 nucleotides are TGTGCCAGCAGTGTAGGAAAATACAATGAGCAGTTCTTC. This gives the protein CASSVGKYNEQFF. The chain employs TRBV2 and TRBJ2-1; D not certain. The CDR3 consists of 13 residues. Between the trimmed V and J ends, which lost 4 bases and 4 bases, there was a span of 8 bases. Germline values: CDR1 SNHLY, CDR2 FYNNEI.

This clone was seen once. The CDR3 DNA reads TGTGCCAGCAGCCAAGGACGCCAAGAGACCCAGTACTTC. It specifies CASSQGRQETQYF. The chain employs TRBV4-2 and TRBJ2-5; D ambiguous. The CDR3 runs to 13 residues. In germline, CDR1 is LGHNA, CDR2 YNFKEQ. V shed 1 base and J shed 1 base, with 4 bases lying between them.

The genes are TRBV10-3 and TRBJ2-7; D might be TRBD2 (5 bases). The germline V gene has CDR1 ENHRY and CDR2 SYGVKD. Trimming left V 7 bases short and J 3 bases short, with 13 bases between. The CDR3 loop spans 13 amino acids. The CDR3 DNA is TGTGCCATCAAACCGGGATCGAACTACGAGCAGTACTTC. Its protein is CAIKPGSNYEQYF.

V is TRBV11-2 and J is TRBJ2-3; TRBD1 aligns across 9 bases. CDR1 SGHAT and CDR2 FQNNGV come from the germline V gene. Trimming cost V 5 bases and J 3 bases; bases outside gene matches: 3. This CDR3 is built from 14 residues. CDR3 sequence reads: CASSRDRGTDTQYF. The CDR3 DNA follows: TGTGCCAGCAGCCGCGACAGGGGGACAGATACGCAGTATTTT.

To note about this clone: In the same sample, other DNA sequences code for this CDR3. The chain recombines TRBV19 with TRBJ1-2; D unresolved. The germline V and J ends were trimmed by 5 bases and 4 bases, with 2 bases remaining between them. Germline V lookup: CDR1 LNHDA, CDR2 SQIVND (reference sequence). CDR3 size: 10 residues. The CDR3 loop reads CASSGYGYTF. In DNA, the CDR3 is TGTGCCAGTAGTGGCTATGGCTACACCTTC.

The chain has TRBV5-1 and TRBJ1-1, with 9 bases matching TRBD1. J lost 4 bases, V lost 3 bases, and 16 bases had no gene match. The CDR3 loop spans 18 amino acids. The germline gives CDR1 SGHRS, CDR2 YFSETQ. For the CDR3, the DNA is TGCGCCAGCAGCTGGGACAGGGAGGTGGGGGTGCCGAGCACTGAAGCTTTCTTT. It is translated as CASSWDREVGVPSTEAFF.

The chain recombines TRBV5-4 with TRBJ2-7; the match to TRBD2 covers 10 bases. The CDR3 runs to 17 residues. Germline CDR1 SGHNT, CDR2 YYREEE (reference sequence). The J segment lost 1 base and the V segment lost 0 bases, leaving 7 bases of the junction unmatched. The CDR3 bases are TGTGCCAGCAGCTTGGTTAGCGGGGGGTTTCCTTCCTACGAGCAGTACTTC. Residues: CASSLVSGGFPSYEQYF.

The gene calls are TRBV11-1 and TRBJ2-5; a possible D gene is TRBD1 (6 bases). Germline assignment: CDR1 SGHAT and CDR2 FQDESV (reference sequence). The CDR3 length is 17 residues. V lost 5 bases and J 0 bases, leaving 19 bases between the germline ends. This chain's CDR3 is CASSPMGDIYNQETQYF. The DNA of the CDR3 is TGTGCCAGCAGCCCTATGGGGGACATTTACAACCAAGAGACCCAGTACTTC.